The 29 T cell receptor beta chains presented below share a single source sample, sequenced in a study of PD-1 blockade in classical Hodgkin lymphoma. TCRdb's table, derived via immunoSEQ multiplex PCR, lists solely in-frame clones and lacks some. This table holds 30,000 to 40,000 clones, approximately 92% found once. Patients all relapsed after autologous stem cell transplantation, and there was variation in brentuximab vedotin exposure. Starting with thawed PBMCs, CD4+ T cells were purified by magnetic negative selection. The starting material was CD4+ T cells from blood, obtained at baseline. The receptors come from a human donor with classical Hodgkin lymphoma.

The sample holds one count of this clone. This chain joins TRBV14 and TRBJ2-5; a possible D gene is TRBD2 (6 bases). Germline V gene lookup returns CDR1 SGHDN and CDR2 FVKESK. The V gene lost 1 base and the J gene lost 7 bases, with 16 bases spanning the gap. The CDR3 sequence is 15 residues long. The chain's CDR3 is CASSQVAVWGGTQYF. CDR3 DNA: TGTGCCAGCAGCCAAGTGGCAGTGTGGGGAGGGACCCAGTACTTC.

The DNA for the CDR3 is TGTGCCAGCAGCTTAGAACAGGGAATCCATGAGCAGTTCTTC. This sequence encodes CASSLEQGIHEQFF. This chain links TRBV7-8 with TRBJ2-1; D is perhaps TRBD1 (6 bases). The CDR3 is 14 amino acids. The germline gives CDR1 SGHVS, CDR2 FQNEAQ. The ends were cut back, 1 base at V and 8 bases at J, with 12 bases in the middle.

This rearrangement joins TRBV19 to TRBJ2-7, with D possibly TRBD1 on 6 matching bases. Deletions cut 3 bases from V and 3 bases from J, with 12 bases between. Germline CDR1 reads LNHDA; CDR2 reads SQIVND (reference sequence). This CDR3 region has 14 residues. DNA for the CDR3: TGTGCCAGTAGTATTGGCAGGGACAACTACGAGCAGTACTTC. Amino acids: CASSIGRDNYEQYF.

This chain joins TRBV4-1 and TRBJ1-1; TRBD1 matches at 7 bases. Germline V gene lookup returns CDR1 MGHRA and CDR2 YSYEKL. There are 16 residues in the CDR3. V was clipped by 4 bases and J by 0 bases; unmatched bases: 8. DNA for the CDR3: TGCGCCAGCAGCCGATCGCGACAGGGAATGAACACTGAAGCTTTCTTT. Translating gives CASSRSRQGMNTEAFF.

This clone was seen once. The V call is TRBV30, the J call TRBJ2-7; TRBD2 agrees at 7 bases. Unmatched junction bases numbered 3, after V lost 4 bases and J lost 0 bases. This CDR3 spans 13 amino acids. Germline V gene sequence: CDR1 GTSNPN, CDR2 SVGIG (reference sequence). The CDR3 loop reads CAWKGGSSYEQYF. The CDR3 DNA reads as TGTGCCTGGAAGGGAGGGAGCTCCTACGAGCAGTACTTC.

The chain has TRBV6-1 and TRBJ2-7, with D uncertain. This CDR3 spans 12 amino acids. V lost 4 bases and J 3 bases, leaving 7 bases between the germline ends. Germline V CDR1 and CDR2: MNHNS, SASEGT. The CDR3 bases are TGTGCCAGCAGTGGAGGAATCTACGAGCAGTACTTC. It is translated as CASSGGIYEQYF.

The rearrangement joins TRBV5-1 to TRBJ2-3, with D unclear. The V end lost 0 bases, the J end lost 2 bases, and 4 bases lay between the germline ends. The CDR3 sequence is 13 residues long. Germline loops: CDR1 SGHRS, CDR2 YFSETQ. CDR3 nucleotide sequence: TGCGCCAGCAGCTTGGGGGCCACAGATACGCAGTATTTT. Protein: CASSLGATDTQYF.

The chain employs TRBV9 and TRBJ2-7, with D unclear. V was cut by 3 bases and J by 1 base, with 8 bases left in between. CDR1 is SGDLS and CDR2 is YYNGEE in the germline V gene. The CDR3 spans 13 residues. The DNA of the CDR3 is TGTGCCAGCAGCGCAAGTGGTTCCTACGAGCAGTACTTC. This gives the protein CASSASGSYEQYF.

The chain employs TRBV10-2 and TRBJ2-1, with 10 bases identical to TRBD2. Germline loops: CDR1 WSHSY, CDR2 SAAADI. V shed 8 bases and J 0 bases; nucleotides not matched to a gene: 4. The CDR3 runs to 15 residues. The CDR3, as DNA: TGCGCCAGCGAAGCGGGAGGGACCTCCTACAATGAGCAGTTCTTC. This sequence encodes CASEAGGTSYNEQFF.

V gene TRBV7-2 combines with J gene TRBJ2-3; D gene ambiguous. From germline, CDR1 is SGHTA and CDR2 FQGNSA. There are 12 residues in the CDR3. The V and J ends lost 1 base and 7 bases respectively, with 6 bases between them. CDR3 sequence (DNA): TGTGCCAGCAGCTTAGATCGGCATACGCAGTATTTT. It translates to CASSLDRHTQYF.

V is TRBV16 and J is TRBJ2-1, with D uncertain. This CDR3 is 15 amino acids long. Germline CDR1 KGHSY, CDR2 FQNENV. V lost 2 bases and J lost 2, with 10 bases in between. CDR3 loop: CASSQDTGPYNEQFF. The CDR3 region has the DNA TGTGCCAGCAGCCAAGATACCGGACCCTACAATGAGCAGTTCTTC.

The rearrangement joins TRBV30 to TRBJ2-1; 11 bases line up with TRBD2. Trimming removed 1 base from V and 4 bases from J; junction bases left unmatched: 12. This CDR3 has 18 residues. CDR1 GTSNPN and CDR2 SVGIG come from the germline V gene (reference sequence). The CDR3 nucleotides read TGTGCCTGGAGTGCGTGGGGGGTATCTAGCGGGAGGTACAATGAGCAGTTCTTC. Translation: CAWSAWGVSSGRYNEQFF.

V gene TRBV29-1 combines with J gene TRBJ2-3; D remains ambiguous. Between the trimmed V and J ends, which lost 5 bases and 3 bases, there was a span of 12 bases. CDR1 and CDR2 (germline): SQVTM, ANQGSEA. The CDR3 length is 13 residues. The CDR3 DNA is TGCAGCGTTCTCGCGGTTGGGACAGATACGCAGTATTTT. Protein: CSVLAVGTDTQYF.

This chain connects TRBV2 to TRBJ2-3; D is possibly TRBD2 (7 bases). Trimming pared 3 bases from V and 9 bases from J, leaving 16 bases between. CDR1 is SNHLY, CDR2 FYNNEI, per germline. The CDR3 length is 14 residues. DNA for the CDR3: TGTGCCAGCAGTGACTTAAAGGGGGGAGGGACGCAGTATTTT. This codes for CASSDLKGGGTQYF.

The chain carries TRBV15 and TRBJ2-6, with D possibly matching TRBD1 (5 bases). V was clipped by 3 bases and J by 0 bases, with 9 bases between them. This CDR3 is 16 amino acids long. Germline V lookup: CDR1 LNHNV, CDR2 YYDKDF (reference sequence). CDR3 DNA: TGTGCCACCAGCAGGGGCCAGGGCTCTGGGGCCAACGTCCTGACTTTC. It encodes CATSRGQGSGANVLTF.

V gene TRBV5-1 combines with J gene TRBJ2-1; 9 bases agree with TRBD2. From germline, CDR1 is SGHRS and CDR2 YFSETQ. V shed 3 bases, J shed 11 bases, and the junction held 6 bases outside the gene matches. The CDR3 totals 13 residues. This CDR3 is CASSWKTSGKQFF. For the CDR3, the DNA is TGCGCCAGCAGCTGGAAGACTAGCGGCAAGCAGTTCTTC.

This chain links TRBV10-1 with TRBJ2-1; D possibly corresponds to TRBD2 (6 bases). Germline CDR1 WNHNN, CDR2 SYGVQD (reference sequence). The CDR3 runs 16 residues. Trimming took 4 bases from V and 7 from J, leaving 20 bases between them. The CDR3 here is CASSAGREPLRNEQFF. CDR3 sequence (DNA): TGCGCCAGCAGTGCAGGGCGGGAACCCTTGAGAAATGAGCAGTTCTTC.

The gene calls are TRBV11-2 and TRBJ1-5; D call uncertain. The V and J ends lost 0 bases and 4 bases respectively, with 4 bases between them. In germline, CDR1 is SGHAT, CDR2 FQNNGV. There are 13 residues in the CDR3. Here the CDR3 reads CASSLDRNQPQHF. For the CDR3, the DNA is TGTGCCAGCAGCTTAGACCGGAATCAGCCCCAGCATTTT.

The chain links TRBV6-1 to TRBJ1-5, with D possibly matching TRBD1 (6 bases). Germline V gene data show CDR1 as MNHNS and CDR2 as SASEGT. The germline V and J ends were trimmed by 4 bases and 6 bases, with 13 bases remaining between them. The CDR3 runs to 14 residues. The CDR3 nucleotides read TGTGCCAGCAGTGTCTCAGGGGAGGCTCAGCCCCAGCATTTT. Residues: CASSVSGEAQPQHF.

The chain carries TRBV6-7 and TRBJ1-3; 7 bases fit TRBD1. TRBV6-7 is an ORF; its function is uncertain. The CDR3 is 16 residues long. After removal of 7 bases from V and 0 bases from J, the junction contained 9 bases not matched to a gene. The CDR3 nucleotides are TGTGCCAGCACCGGGGGACAGACCAGCTCTGGAAACACCATATATTTT. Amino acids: CASTGGQTSSGNTIYF.

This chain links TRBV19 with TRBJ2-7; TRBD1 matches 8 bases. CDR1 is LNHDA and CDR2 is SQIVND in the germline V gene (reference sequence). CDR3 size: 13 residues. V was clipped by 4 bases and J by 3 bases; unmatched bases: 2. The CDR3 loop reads CASSRTGFYEQYF. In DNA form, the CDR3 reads TGTGCCAGTAGTAGGACAGGGTTCTACGAGCAGTACTTC.

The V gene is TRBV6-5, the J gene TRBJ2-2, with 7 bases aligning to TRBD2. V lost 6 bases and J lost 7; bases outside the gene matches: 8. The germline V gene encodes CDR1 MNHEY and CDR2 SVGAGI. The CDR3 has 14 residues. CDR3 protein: CASSGTTSIGELFF. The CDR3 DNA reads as TGTGCCAGCAGCGGGACTACTTCAATCGGGGAGCTGTTTTTT.

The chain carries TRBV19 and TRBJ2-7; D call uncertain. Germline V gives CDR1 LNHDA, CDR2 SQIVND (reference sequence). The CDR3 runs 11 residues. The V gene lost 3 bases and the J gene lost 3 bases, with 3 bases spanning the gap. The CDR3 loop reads CASSMDYEQYF. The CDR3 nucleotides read TGTGCCAGTAGTATGGACTACGAGCAGTACTTC.

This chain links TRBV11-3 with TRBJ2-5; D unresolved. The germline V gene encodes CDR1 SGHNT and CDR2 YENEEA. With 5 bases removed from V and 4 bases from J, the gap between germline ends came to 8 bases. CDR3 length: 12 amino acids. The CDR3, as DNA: TGTGCCAGCAGCAGGGAATCAGAGACCCAGTACTTC. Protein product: CASSRESETQYF.

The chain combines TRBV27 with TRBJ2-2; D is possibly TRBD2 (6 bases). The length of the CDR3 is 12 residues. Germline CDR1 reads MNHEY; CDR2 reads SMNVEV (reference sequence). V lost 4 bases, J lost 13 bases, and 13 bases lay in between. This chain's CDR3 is CASSSLGGRLFF. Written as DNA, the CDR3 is TGTGCCAGCAGTTCCCTGGGAGGTCGGCTGTTTTTT.

DNA of the CDR3: TGCGCCAGCAGCTTGGTGCCGGACAGGGGGAGGAACGAGCAGTACTTC. It specifies CASSLVPDRGRNEQYF. V and J are TRBV5-1 and TRBJ2-7, with 10 bases that match TRBD1. The germline V gene has CDR1 SGHRS and CDR2 YFSETQ. The CDR3 spans 16 residues. V gave up 0 bases and J gave up 5 bases; unmatched junction bases: 8.

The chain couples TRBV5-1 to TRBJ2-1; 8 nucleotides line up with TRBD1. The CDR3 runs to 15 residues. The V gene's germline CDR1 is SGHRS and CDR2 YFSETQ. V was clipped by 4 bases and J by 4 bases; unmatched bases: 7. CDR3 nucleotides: TGCGCCAGCAGCCCCGGACAGGGTCGGTACAATGAGCAGTTCTTC. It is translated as CASSPGQGRYNEQFF.

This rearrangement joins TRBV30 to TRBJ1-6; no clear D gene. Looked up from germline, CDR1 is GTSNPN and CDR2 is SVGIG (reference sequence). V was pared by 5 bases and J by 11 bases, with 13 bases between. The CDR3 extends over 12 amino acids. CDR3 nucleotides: TGTGCCTGGGATTTCCCACGGGCACCCCTCCACTTT. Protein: CAWDFPRAPLHF.

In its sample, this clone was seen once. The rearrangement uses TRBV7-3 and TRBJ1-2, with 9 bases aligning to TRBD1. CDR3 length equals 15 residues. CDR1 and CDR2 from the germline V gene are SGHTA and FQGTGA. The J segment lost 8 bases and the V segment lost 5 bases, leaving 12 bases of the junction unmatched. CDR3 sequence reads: CASSATPGQGYGYTF. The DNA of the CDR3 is TGTGCCAGCAGCGCGACACCGGGACAGGGTTACGGCTACACCTTC.